Presented here are 5 T cell receptor beta chains from one specimen sequenced in a study of T-cell memory formation after mild COVID-19. Via MiXCR, TCRdb re-called the 5' RACE reads, giving one row per CDR3 protein. The sample holds hundreds of thousands of distinct CDR3 sequences, roughly 22% seen once. Input material: PBMCs or a T cell subset sorted from them (not recorded which). These receptors originate from an adult woman who had mild COVID-19 (a few samples of this study predate the infection). Cell type and time point are not known.

The chain links TRBV29-1 to TRBJ1-1; D call uncertain. V lost 7 bases to trimming and J lost 4 bases, with 10 bases between them. Per germline, CDR1 SQVTM and CDR2 ANQGSEA. The CDR3 loop spans 11 amino acids. The CDR3 DNA follows: TGCAGCGCCCTCTTAGGCACTGAAGCTTTCTTT. Encoded protein: CSALLGTEAFF.

The gene calls are TRBV24-1 and TRBJ2-7; 7 nucleotides agree with TRBD1. The CDR3 length is 15 residues. V lost 10 bases and J lost 0; bases outside the gene matches: 11. Germline values: CDR1 KGHDR, CDR2 SFDVKD. The CDR3: CATSPSRGRSYEQYF. The CDR3 DNA reads as TGTGCCACTTCTCCTTCGAGGGGGCGCTCCTACGAGCAGTACTTC.

This clonotype has only a few counts. The gene calls are TRBV4-3 and TRBJ2-1; tentatively, D is TRBD2 (6 bases). The CDR3 sequence is 15 residues long. Germline CDR1 LGHNA, CDR2 YSLEER. V shed 1 base and J shed 9 bases, with 16 bases lying between them. The CDR3 DNA reads as TGCGCCAGCAGCCAAGTGGCGGGAATTCAAAGTGAGCAGTTCTTC. This encodes CASSQVAGIQSEQFF.

J is TRBJ2-7 and V is TRBV6-2 or TRBV6-3; D gene uncertain. This CDR3 comprises 12 residues. Germline assignment: CDR1 MNHEY and CDR2 SVGEGT. Trimming shortened V by 6 bases and J by 7 bases, and 13 bases separated the two germline ends. The CDR3 reads CASSSLLREQYF. CDR3 DNA sequence: TGTGCCAGCAGCTCCCTACTTCGTGAGCAGTACTTC.

The chain carries TRBV5-1 and TRBJ2-3, with no clear D. V shed 3 bases and J shed 3 bases, with 17 bases lying between them. CDR1 and CDR2 from the germline V gene are SGHRS and YFSETQ. CDR3 length: 16 amino acids. The chain's CDR3 is CASSSSLLARTDTQYF. For the CDR3, the DNA is TGCGCCAGCAGCTCTTCCCTTTTGGCGCGGACAGATACGCAGTATTTT.